The T cell receptor beta chain under discussion was sequenced for a study of blood T cell repertoires in COVID-19. Study overall: Specimens from acute and convalescent COVID-19 originated in the United States, Italy and Spain. PBMCs, B-cell-depleted T cells, or T cells provided the cDNA or gDNA that made up the material.

Assay used: immunoSEQ multiplex PCR; TCRdb lists only in-frame clones, some missing. This table has about 200,000 clones, 80% to 95% appearing once. During active infection, Seattle patients enrolled and were then monitored through disease. The sample taken for sequencing was peripheral blood. This TCR derives from a man in his fifties or sixties with COVID-19, enrolled during active disease.

Here the CDR3 reads CATRGAGAVYNEQFF. The CDR3 DNA reads TGTGCCACACGAGGGGCGGGGGCCGTATACAATGAGCAGTTCTTC. The chain is built from TRBV2 and TRBJ2-1; D is possibly TRBD2 (7 bases). CDR1 is SNHLY, CDR2 FYNNEI, per germline. V lost 10 bases and J 4 bases, leaving 20 bases between the germline ends. This CDR3 region has 15 residues.